This TCR beta chain was sequenced in a study of post-analysis software for immune sequencing data (dated by TCRdb to between 2014 and 2016). In terms of the full investigation: Recorded disease courses included relapsing-remitting, secondary progressive and progressive-relapsing multiple sclerosis, with some patients lacking subtype annotation. A subset of samples was prepared in parallel using single-end sample barcoding, then pooled and co-amplified after Illumina adapter ligation. The patient repertoires were set against under 13 previously published healthy control repertoires from donors whose ages ranged from roughly 6 to 27 years. Broad study findings and their caveats: Direct clustering with F measure revealed strong co-clustering of samples prepared in the same batch, which led to a batch-effect correction. Roughly 5 TRBV segments, including TRBV5-6, TRBV5-1 and TRBV20-1, were significantly more frequent in patients than controls. The multiple sclerosis patient group was slightly younger than the control group. Compared with controls, multiple sclerosis patients had significantly lower normalized Chao1 diversity, a finding suggesting substantial peripheral T-cell clonal expansion.

TCR beta repertoires were profiled from peripheral blood of roughly twelve young patients with multiple sclerosis to demonstrate the VDJtools post-analysis software. The patients with multiple sclerosis were children and adolescents between roughly 6 and 17 years of age. Of note for this clonotype: Its cognate antigen has yet to be identified. No qualities accompany the bases; no much larger clone lies one base away.

For CDR1 and CDR2, the germline V gene (reference sequence) lists DFQATT and SNEGSKA. The V end loses 0 bases and the J end loses 0 bases, and a stretch of 20 bases separates them. The CDR3 covers 18 residues, taking in both the cysteine and the phenylalanine. Only the CDR3 portion is preserved as DNA: 54 bases, with reading frame beginning at the first base. Libraries were built with PCR. Data came from an Illumina HiSeq 2500. To reduce PCR and sequencing biases, unique molecular identifiers were incorporated into the TCR beta cDNA libraries. Per 1 to 10 million input T cells, roughly 0.5 million cDNA molecules were obtained, such that each molecule approximated one T cell. Patient libraries were prepared and sequenced with the same protocol used for the earlier healthy control dataset. Samples belonging to the same batch were prepared together, multiplexed and sequenced on a shared HiSeq lane. The authors' pipeline ran thus. MIGEC was used to process the raw barcoded reads, and molecular identifier groups with only a single read were discarded before consensus assembly and CDR3 extraction. Clonotype tables were post-analysed with VDJtools, and diversity was normalized by down-sampling all datasets to the smallest sample size. Repertoire overlap clustering matched CDR3 amino acid but not nucleotide sequences to correct batch-related cross-sample contamination. The public sequencing data were trimmed at Q25 with fastp and processed into clonotypes with MiXCR by TCRdb, which kept only in-frame beta chains. Duplicate CDR3 protein sequences are folded into a single record with the most common DNA and genes. TCRdb's processing, not the authors' own work, is the source of the V and J calls. For this sample the table gives 650,000 to 850,000 distinct CDR3 sequences, of which about half were detected only once. The top ten constitute roughly 4.9% of the sample.

The clonotype was recovered from a girl aged 10 to 17 with multiple sclerosis. In this chain, TRBV20-1 is recombined with TRBJ1-2; no D gene call is confident. Sequences were obtained from blood. CDR3 sequence: CSARETRALGLANYGYTF. The nucleotide sequence reads TGCAGTGCTAGAGAAACGAGGGCCCTAGGACTAGCTAACTATGGCTACACCTTC.